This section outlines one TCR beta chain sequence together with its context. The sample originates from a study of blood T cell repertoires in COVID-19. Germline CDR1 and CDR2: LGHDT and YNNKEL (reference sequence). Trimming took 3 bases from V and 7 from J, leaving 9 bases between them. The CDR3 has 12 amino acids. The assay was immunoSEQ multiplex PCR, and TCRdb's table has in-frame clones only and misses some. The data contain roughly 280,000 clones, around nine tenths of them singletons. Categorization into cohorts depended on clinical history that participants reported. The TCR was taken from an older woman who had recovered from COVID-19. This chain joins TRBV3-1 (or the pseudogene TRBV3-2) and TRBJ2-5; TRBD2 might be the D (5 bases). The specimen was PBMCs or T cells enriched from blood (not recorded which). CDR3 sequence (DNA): TGTGCCAGCAGCCACGAGGGCGGGACCCAGTACTTC. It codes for CASSHEGGTQYF.